This TCR beta chain was documented in a study of T cells in Graves' hyperthyroidism and ophthalmopathy. General study findings and limits: In validation, the model predicted ophthalmopathy. These predictions came a median about 6.5 months before onset. Among clonotypes expanded in thyroid above 0.001, most were also found in blood.

There were TCR beta CDR3 regions amplified from RNA transcripts. Researchers ran a first-round RT-PCR on the TCR CDR3 using the HTBI primer set. TCRdb itself ran the multiplex PCR reads through MiXCR, one entry per CDR3 protein. The data contain roughly 700,000 distinct CDR3 sequences, roughly a sixth of them seen just once; the ten biggest clones take up around a sixth. Germline loops: CDR1 SGHAT, CDR2 FQNNGV. The CDR3 runs to 18 residues. V lost 5 bases and J lost 0, with 23 bases in between. This clonotype was seen at least ten times. Its antigen is currently unknown. The sample taken for sequencing was blood. The chain carries TRBV11-2 and TRBJ2-7, with D unresolved. The sequence derives from a man aged 45-65 years with Graves' hyperthyroidism. The DNA for the CDR3 is TGTGCCAGCAGCCCTTTATGGACCGCATCCATTAGCTCCTACGAGCAGTACTTC. Translating gives CASSPLWTASISSYEQYF.